Following are 4 T cell receptor beta chains from one sample sequenced in a study of long-term antiretroviral therapy in people with HIV. Researchers report immunoSEQ v3.0 was run at survey level. Only in-frame clones appear in the TCRdb table, and some are missing; sequencing was by immunoSEQ multiplex PCR. The profile shows around 28,000 clones, less than 85% of them singletons. The sample was unsorted PBMCs, taken 2.3 years after starting antiretroviral therapy. All receptors derive from a middle-aged man with HIV.

Only a few counts were recorded for this clone. This sequence joins TRBV19 and TRBJ2-7; D gene unclear. This CDR3 contains 15 residues. Trimming removed 1 base from V and 2 bases from J, with 12 bases in between. Germline CDR1 and CDR2: LNHDA and SQIVND (reference sequence). The CDR3, as DNA: TGTGCCAGTAGTATAGGGTCAGGCGGAACCTACGAGCAGTACTTC. Protein product: CASSIGSGGTYEQYF.

This chain joins TRBV18 and TRBJ2-7; D possibly uses TRBD1 or TRBD2 (5 bases each). This CDR3 contains 13 residues. Deletions cut 2 bases from V and 3 bases from J, with 8 bases between. Germline V gene sequence: CDR1 KGHSH, CDR2 LQKENI. The CDR3: CASSPRGDYEQYF. The CDR3 DNA reads as TGTGCCAGCTCACCAAGGGGAGACTACGAGCAGTACTTC. The full variable domain, in which reference TRBV18 and TRBJ2-7 provide the parts outside the CDR3, is NAGVMQNPRHLVRRRGQEARLRCSPMKGHSHVYWYRQLPEEGLKFMVYLQKENIIDESGMPKERFSAEFPKEGPSILRIQQVVRGDSAAYFCASSPRGDYEQYFGPGTRLTVT.

This chain joins TRBV30 and TRBJ2-1; 7 positions agree with TRBD1. This CDR3 is built from 13 residues. V gave up 2 bases and J gave up 4 bases; unmatched junction bases: 2. CDR1 and CDR2 (germline): GTSNPN, SVGIG (reference sequence). The CDR3 sequence: CAWSRDRYNEQFF. The CDR3 region has the DNA TGTGCCTGGAGTAGGGACAGATACAATGAGCAGTTCTTC.

The chain recombines TRBV7-8 with TRBJ1-2; 7 bases map to TRBD1. V trimming: 4 bases; J trimming: 4 bases; junction bases outside the gene matches: 6. Per the germline V gene, CDR1 is SGHVS and CDR2 is FQNEAQ. The CDR3 contains 14 residues. As DNA, the CDR3 is TGTGCCAGCAGCTCGTACAGGGGAGGCTATGGCTACACCTTC. Protein product: CASSSYRGGYGYTF. The full variable domain, rest sourced from reference TRBV7-8 and TRBJ1-2, is GAGVSQSPRYKVAKRGQDVALRCDPISGHVSLFWYQQALGQGPEFLTYFQNEAQLDKSGLPSDRFFAERPEGSVSTLKIQRTQQEDSAVYLCASSSYRGGYGYTFGSGTRLTVV.